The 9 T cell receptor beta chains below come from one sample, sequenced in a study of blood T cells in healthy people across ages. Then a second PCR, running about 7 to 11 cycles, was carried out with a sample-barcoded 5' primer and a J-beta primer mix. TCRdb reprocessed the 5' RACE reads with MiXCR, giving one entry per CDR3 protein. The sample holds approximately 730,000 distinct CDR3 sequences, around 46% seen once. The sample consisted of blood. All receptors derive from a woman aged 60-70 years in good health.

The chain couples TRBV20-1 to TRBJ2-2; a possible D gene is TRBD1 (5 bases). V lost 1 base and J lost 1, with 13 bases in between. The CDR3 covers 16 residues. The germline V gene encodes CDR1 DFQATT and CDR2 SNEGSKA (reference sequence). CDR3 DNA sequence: TGCAGTGCTAGAGGGCCCCAGGGTTGGAACACCGGGGAGCTGTTTTTT. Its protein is CSARGPQGWNTGELFF.

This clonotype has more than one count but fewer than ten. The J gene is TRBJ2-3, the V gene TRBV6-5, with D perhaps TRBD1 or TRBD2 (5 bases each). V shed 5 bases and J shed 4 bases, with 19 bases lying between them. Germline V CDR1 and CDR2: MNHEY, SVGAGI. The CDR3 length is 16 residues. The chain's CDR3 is CASSQATGPRADTQYF. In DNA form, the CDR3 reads TGTGCCAGCAGTCAGGCCACGGGACCCCGGGCAGATACGCAGTATTTT.

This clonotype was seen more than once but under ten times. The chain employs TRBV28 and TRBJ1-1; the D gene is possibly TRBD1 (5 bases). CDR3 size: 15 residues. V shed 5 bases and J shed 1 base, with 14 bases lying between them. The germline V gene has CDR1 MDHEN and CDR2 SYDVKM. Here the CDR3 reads CASSALGAENTEAFF. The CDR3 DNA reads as TGTGCCAGCAGTGCACTCGGGGCCGAGAACACTGAAGCTTTCTTT. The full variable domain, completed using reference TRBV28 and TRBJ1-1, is DVKVTQSSRYLVKRTGEKVFLECVQDMDHENMFWYRQDPGLGLRLIYFSYDVKMKEKGDIPEGYSVSREKKERFSLILESASTNQTSMYLCASSALGAENTEAFFGQGTRLTVV.

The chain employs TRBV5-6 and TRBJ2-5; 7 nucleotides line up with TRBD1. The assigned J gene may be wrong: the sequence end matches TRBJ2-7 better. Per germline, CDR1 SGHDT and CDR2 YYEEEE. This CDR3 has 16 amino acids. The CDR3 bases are TGTGCCAGCAGCGTACAAACCGGGACAGCAGCGTACGAGCAGTACTTC. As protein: CASSVQTGTAAYEQYF.

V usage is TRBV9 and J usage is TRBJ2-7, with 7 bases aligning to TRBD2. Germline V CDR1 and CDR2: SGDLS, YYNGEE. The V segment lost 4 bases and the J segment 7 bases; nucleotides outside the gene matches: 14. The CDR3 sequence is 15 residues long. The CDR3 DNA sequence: TGTGCCAGCAGCCCCCGGGGGGACTACTACAATGAGCAGTACTTC. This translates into CASSPRGDYYNEQYF.

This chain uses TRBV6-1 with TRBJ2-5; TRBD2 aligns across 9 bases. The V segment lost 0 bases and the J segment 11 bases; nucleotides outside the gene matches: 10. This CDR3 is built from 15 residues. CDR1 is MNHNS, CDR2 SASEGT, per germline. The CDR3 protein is CASSEAASGTGEQYF. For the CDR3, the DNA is TGTGCCAGCAGTGAAGCGGCTAGCGGGACGGGGGAGCAGTACTTC.

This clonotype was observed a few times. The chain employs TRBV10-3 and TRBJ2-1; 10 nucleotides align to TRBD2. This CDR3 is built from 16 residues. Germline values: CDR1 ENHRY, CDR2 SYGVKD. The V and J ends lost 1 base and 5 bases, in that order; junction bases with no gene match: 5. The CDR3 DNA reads TGTGCCATCAGTGAGTTATGGACTAGCGGAAACAATGAGCAGTTCTTC. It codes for CAISELWTSGNNEQFF.

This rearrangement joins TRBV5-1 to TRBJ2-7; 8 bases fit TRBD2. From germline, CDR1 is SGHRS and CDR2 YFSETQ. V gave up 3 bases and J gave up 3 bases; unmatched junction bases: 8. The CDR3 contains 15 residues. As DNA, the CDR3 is TGCGCCAGCAGCTCCACGGGAGGGCAGGTCTACGAGCAGTACTTC. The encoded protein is CASSSTGGQVYEQYF. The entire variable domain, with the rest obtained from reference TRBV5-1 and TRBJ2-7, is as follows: KAGVTQTPRYLIKTRGQQVTLSCSPISGHRSVSWYQQTPGQGLQFLFEYFSETQRNKGNFPGRFSGRQFSNSRSEMNVSTLELGDSALYLCASSSTGGQVYEQYFGPGTRLTVT.

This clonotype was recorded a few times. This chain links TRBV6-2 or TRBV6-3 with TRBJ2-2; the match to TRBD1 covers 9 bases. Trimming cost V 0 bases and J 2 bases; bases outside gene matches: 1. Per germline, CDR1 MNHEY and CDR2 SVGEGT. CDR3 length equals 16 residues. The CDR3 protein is CASSYSGQGNTGELFF. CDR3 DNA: TGTGCCAGCAGTTACTCGGGACAGGGAAACACCGGGGAGCTGTTTTTT.